Each of the 32 T cell receptor beta chains below was sequenced from the same sample in a study of T cell responses to AZD1222 COVID-19 vaccine. Data came from immunoSEQ multiplex PCR; TCRdb stores just in-frame clones and leaves some out. The sample includes some 180,000 clones, about 86% of them seen just once. This specimen was peripheral blood, taken on day 0 of AZD1222 vaccination. Every receptor here comes from an adult in good health.

The chain carries TRBV5-5 and TRBJ2-1; D ambiguous. The V and J ends lost 4 bases and 7 bases respectively, with 9 bases between them. The CDR3 length is 12 residues. Germline CDR1 and CDR2: SGHKS and YYEKEE (reference sequence). CDR3 amino acids: CASSPQRNEQFF. DNA of the CDR3: TGTGCCAGCAGCCCTCAGAGGAATGAGCAGTTCTTC.

Only a few counts were recorded for this clone. The V gene is TRBV6-1, the J gene TRBJ1-1; unclear D gene. Germline V lookup: CDR1 MNHNS, CDR2 SASEGT. There are 14 residues in the CDR3. V was trimmed by 2 bases and J by 5 bases, leaving 12 bases between them. The CDR3 region is CASSEKLGGTEAFF. CDR3 DNA: TGTGCCAGCAGTGAAAAATTAGGAGGGACTGAAGCTTTCTTT.

This clone showed up just a few times. V and J are TRBV11-2 and TRBJ1-4; maybe TRBD1 (5 bases). This CDR3 comprises 16 residues. Per the germline V gene, CDR1 is SGHAT and CDR2 is FQNNGV. Trimming took off 0 bases at V and 3 bases at J, with 11 bases between the two ends. The CDR3 here is CASSLDPQGSNEKLFF. The CDR3 nucleotides are TGTGCCAGCAGCTTAGATCCCCAGGGCTCTAATGAAAAACTGTTTTTT.

This clone was counted once. The chain is built from TRBV3-1 (or the pseudogene TRBV3-2) and TRBJ1-2; the D gene is possibly TRBD1 (5 bases). V gave up 4 bases and J gave up 7 bases, with 25 bases separating them. This CDR3 is 17 amino acids long. Germline CDR1 LGHDT, CDR2 YNNKEL (reference sequence). CDR3 coding DNA: TGTGCCAGCAGCCCCTTGGGAGGGGTAGGCCTTTCGGGTGGCTACACCTTC. Its protein is CASSPLGGVGLSGGYTF.

This CDR3 is CASSLSTGSNYGYTF. In DNA, the CDR3 is TGTGCCAGCAGTTTATCGACAGGGTCCAACTATGGCTACACCTTC. The chain recombines TRBV27 with TRBJ1-2, with 7 bases identical to TRBD1. The V gene end was trimmed by 0 bases and the J gene end by 2 bases; junction bases not matched to a gene: 3. The CDR3 covers 15 residues. Germline lookup yields CDR1 MNHEY and CDR2 SMNVEV (reference sequence).

This chain connects TRBV28 to TRBJ2-1, with D possibly matching TRBD1 (6 bases). The CDR3 runs 11 residues. CDR1 and CDR2 from the germline V gene are MDHEN and SYDVKM. V gave up 8 bases and J gave up 12 bases, with 14 bases separating them. As DNA, the CDR3 is TGTGCCAGCGATGGACAGTTCGGGCAGTTCTTC. Translating it yields CASDGQFGQFF. Supplemented by reference TRBV28 and TRBJ2-1, the full variable domain reads DVKVTQSSRYLVKRTGEKVFLECVQDMDHENMFWYRQDPGLGLRLIYFSYDVKMKEKGDIPEGYSVSREKKERFSLILESASTNQTSMYLCASDGQFGQFFGPGTRLTVL.

J is TRBJ1-5 and V is TRBV24-1; 8 bases are shared with TRBD1. In germline, CDR1 is KGHDR, CDR2 SFDVKD. V lost 6 bases, J lost 4 bases, and 1 base stayed unmatched. CDR3 length equals 13 residues. DNA for the CDR3: TGTGCCACCAGTCGACAGGGGAATCAGCCCCAGCATTTT. It translates to CATSRQGNQPQHF.

The rearrangement links TRBV6-5 to TRBJ1-3, with D possibly being TRBD1 (5 bases). The V gene's germline CDR1 is MNHEY and CDR2 SVGAGI. This CDR3 has 15 residues. Trimming took off 2 bases at V and 4 bases at J, with 12 bases between the two ends. This CDR3 reads CASSYRGSNGNTIYF. CDR3 coding DNA: TGTGCCAGCAGTTACAGGGGCAGTAACGGAAACACCATATATTTT.

V usage is TRBV5-1 and J usage is TRBJ2-5, with a possible D match to TRBD1 (6 bases). The CDR3 runs 14 residues. In germline, CDR1 is SGHRS, CDR2 YFSETQ. V was pared by 3 bases and J by 0 bases, with 9 bases between. CDR3 region: CASSSGQYQETQYF. The DNA for the CDR3 is TGCGCCAGCAGCTCAGGACAGTACCAAGAGACCCAGTACTTC.

V usage is TRBV11-3 and J usage is TRBJ2-1; 9 nucleotides align to TRBD2. The CDR3 length is 17 residues. The ends lost 5 bases at V and 7 bases at J; junction bases unmatched: 15. Germline CDR1 SGHNT, CDR2 YENEEA. The CDR3 region has the DNA TGTGCCAGCAGCACCAGCCGGGGTAGCGGGAGTATGAATGAGCAGTTCTTC. It specifies CASSTSRGSGSMNEQFF.

The chain links TRBV6-1 to TRBJ1-5; D may be TRBD1 (6 bases). Deletions cut 0 bases from V and 5 bases from J, with 11 bases between. This CDR3 comprises 15 residues. The germline V gene has CDR1 MNHNS and CDR2 SASEGT. As DNA, the CDR3 is TGTGCCAGCAGTGAAGCGACAGGAGGGTATCAGCCCCAGCATTTT. This codes for CASSEATGGYQPQHF.

This clone was detected a few times. The chain recombines TRBV30 with TRBJ1-2, with 8 bases fitting TRBD1. J was trimmed by 6 bases and V by 3 bases; bases with no gene match: 9. This CDR3 is built from 14 residues. CDR1 and CDR2 (germline): GTSNPN, SVGIG (reference sequence). In DNA, the CDR3 is TGTGCCTGGAGCCCCGAACGGACAGGGAATGGCTACACCTTC. It translates to CAWSPERTGNGYTF.

The chain couples TRBV30 to TRBJ1-1; TRBD1 matches 8 bases. Germline V gene lookup returns CDR1 GTSNPN and CDR2 SVGIG (reference sequence). With V trimmed by 2 bases and J by 8 bases, 13 bases remained unmatched. The CDR3 is 15 residues long. The CDR3 DNA reads TGTGCCTGGAGTCAGGGGGCAGGGGGGTTTATGGAAGCTTTCTTT. Its protein is CAWSQGAGGFMEAFF.

The CDR3 DNA is TGTGCCATCAGATACCGGGAATCGGGCACTGAAGCTTTCTTT. Translated: CAIRYRESGTEAFF. The V gene is TRBV10-3, the J gene TRBJ1-1, with D uncertain. CDR3 length equals 14 residues. V lost 6 bases to trimming and J lost 4 bases, with 15 bases between them. Germline CDR1 reads ENHRY; CDR2 reads SYGVKD.

V is TRBV19 and J is TRBJ1-6; D is possibly TRBD1 (5 bases). The CDR3 contains 12 residues. CDR1 LNHDA and CDR2 SQIVND come from the germline V gene (reference sequence). V was shortened by 9 bases and J by 7 bases, with 10 bases between the two germline ends. The CDR3 region is CARRGRNSPLHF. Written as DNA, the CDR3 is TGTGCCAGGAGGGGACGGAATTCACCCCTCCACTTT.

The V and J genes are TRBV6-5 and TRBJ2-1; D unresolved. Germline values: CDR1 MNHEY, CDR2 SVGAGI. V was trimmed by 2 bases and J by 4 bases, leaving 12 bases between them. The CDR3 covers 15 residues. The CDR3: CASSYGSLGYNEQFF. The CDR3 coding sequence is TGTGCCAGCAGTTACGGCAGCCTGGGGTACAATGAGCAGTTCTTC.

This clone was observed a single time. The chain links TRBV19 to TRBJ2-7, with TRBD2 identical over 10 bases. This CDR3 has 15 amino acids. Germline lookup yields CDR1 LNHDA and CDR2 SQIVND (reference sequence). The V and J ends lost 3 bases and 1 base, in that order; junction bases with no gene match: 3. In nucleotides, the CDR3 is TGTGCCAGTAGTATGGAGCGGGAGGGTTCCTACGAGCAGTACTTC. As protein: CASSMEREGSYEQYF.

V gene TRBV19 combines with J gene TRBJ1-2; D possibly corresponds to TRBD1 (6 bases). CDR3 length: 15 amino acids. Germline lookup yields CDR1 LNHDA and CDR2 SQIVND (reference sequence). V was trimmed by 9 bases and J by 4 bases, leaving 21 bases between them. CDR3: CASRGGLPPAYGYTF. CDR3 in DNA: TGTGCCAGCCGTGGGGGGCTCCCCCCGGCCTATGGCTACACCTTC.

The J gene is TRBJ2-1, the V gene TRBV4-1, with TRBD2 matching over 7 bases. The trim removed 2 bases at V and 5 bases at J, leaving 6 bases unmatched. Germline values: CDR1 MGHRA, CDR2 YSYEKL. The CDR3 spans 15 residues. The CDR3 reads CASSQPRLADNEQFF. The CDR3 DNA reads TGCGCCAGCAGCCAACCCCGCCTAGCGGACAATGAGCAGTTCTTC.

This clone showed up just a few times. The chain employs TRBV7-2 and TRBJ1-5, with TRBD1 matching over 7 bases. From germline, CDR1 is SGHTA and CDR2 FQGNSA. The CDR3 loop spans 15 amino acids. The ends lost 1 base at V and 7 bases at J; junction bases unmatched: 7. CDR3 sequence: CASSLDTGERQPQHF. The CDR3 DNA reads as TGTGCCAGCAGCTTAGATACAGGGGAGCGACAGCCCCAGCATTTT.

The genes are TRBV6-5 and TRBJ2-7; perhaps TRBD2 as D (5 bases). Germline CDR1 is MNHEY and CDR2 is SVGAGI. The CDR3 consists of 14 residues. Trimming pared 5 bases from V and 6 bases from J, leaving 17 bases between. The CDR3 region has the DNA TGTGCCAGCAGTCGCGGGCCAGCACGTCCCGAGCAGTACTTC. Protein sequence: CASSRGPARPEQYF.

V usage is TRBV2 and J usage is TRBJ2-7; 7 bases map to TRBD1. In germline, CDR1 is SNHLY, CDR2 FYNNEI. The CDR3 contains 15 residues. The V gene end was trimmed by 2 bases and the J gene end by 6 bases; junction bases not matched to a gene: 10. The CDR3 here is CASSEPGTEPREQYF. The CDR3, as DNA: TGTGCCAGCAGTGAACCCGGGACAGAGCCGCGCGAGCAGTACTTC.

The V gene is TRBV27, the J gene TRBJ2-2; D ambiguous. CDR1 and CDR2 from the germline V gene are MNHEY and SMNVEV (reference sequence). The CDR3 totals 13 residues. V was clipped by 7 bases and J by 2 bases, with 8 bases between them. This chain's CDR3 is CASTQYNTGELFF. CDR3 bases: TGTGCCAGCACTCAGTATAACACCGGGGAGCTGTTTTTT.

The chain is built from TRBV7-3 and TRBJ1-2; D unresolved. This CDR3 is 12 amino acids long. From germline, CDR1 is SGHTA and CDR2 FQGTGA. Trimming shortened V by 5 bases and J by 8 bases, and 12 bases separated the two germline ends. CDR3 sequence: CASSPDGIGYTF. For the CDR3, the DNA is TGTGCCAGCAGCCCGGACGGGATAGGCTACACCTTC.

The chain employs TRBV18 and TRBJ2-5; TRBD2 agrees at 9 bases. The CDR3 is 15 residues long. J was trimmed by 5 bases and V by 1 base; bases with no gene match: 5. Germline V gene data show CDR1 as KGHSH and CDR2 as LQKENI. The CDR3 here is CASSPQGLAQETQYF. CDR3 nucleotides: TGTGCCAGCTCACCACAGGGACTAGCCCAGGAGACCCAGTACTTC.

The chain uses TRBV20-1 and TRBJ1-5, with TRBD1 matching 7 bases. Germline V CDR1 and CDR2: DFQATT, SNEGSKA (reference sequence). The CDR3 is made up of 11 amino acids. J was trimmed by 8 bases and V by 7 bases; bases with no gene match: 5. CDR3 nucleotides: TGCAGTGTAAGTCAGGGGGAGCCCCAGCATTTT. It is translated as CSVSQGEPQHF.

The V and J genes are TRBV3-1 (or the pseudogene TRBV3-2) and TRBJ1-2; TRBD1 matches 9 bases. V dropped 3 bases and J dropped 4; count of bases not matched to a gene: 3. CDR3 size: 14 residues. The germline V gene encodes CDR1 LGHDT and CDR2 YNNKEL (reference sequence). CDR3 amino acids: CASSHGTGIYGYTF. CDR3 bases: TGTGCCAGCAGCCACGGGACAGGGATCTATGGCTACACCTTC.

CDR3 loop: CAWSEQIGTGGVEQYF. The DNA of the CDR3 is TGTGCCTGGAGCGAACAAATTGGGACAGGGGGAGTCGAGCAGTACTTC. J is TRBJ2-7 and V is TRBV30, with 11 bases identical to TRBD1. CDR3 size: 16 residues. Trimming at V came to 3 bases and at J to 6 bases, leaving 13 bases not matched to a gene. The germline gives CDR1 GTSNPN, CDR2 SVGIG (reference sequence).

This clone has just a few counts. V is TRBV29-1 and J is TRBJ1-2; 8 nucleotides line up with TRBD1. The CDR3 contains 13 residues. V shed 6 bases and J 5 bases; nucleotides not matched to a gene: 8. Germline loops: CDR1 SQVTM, CDR2 ANQGSEA. CDR3 region: CSVAPGQVYGYTF. CDR3 nucleotide sequence: TGCAGCGTCGCCCCGGGACAGGTGTATGGCTACACCTTC.

This clone appeared once. In DNA, the CDR3 is TGTGCCAGCAGTTTGGACAGGGGGCGTGAAAAACTGTTTTTT. It codes for CASSLDRGREKLFF. This chain connects TRBV2 to TRBJ1-4, with 11 bases identical to TRBD1. This CDR3 has 14 residues. The germline gives CDR1 SNHLY, CDR2 FYNNEI. The V gene end was trimmed by 5 bases and the J gene end by 7 bases; junction bases not matched to a gene: 3.

The count of this clone is one. This chain's CDR3 is CASTLRTETYEQYF. The CDR3 DNA reads as TGTGCCAGCACCCTACGGACCGAAACCTACGAGCAGTACTTC. The V and J genes are TRBV6-6 and TRBJ2-7; D ambiguous. V was cut by 7 bases and J by 2 bases, with 15 bases left in between. In germline, CDR1 is MNHNY, CDR2 SVGAGI (reference sequence). This CDR3 region has 14 residues.

The chain combines TRBV5-8 with TRBJ1-3; no definite D call. V dropped 0 bases and J dropped 4 bases, with 11 bases sitting between them. The CDR3 extends over 15 amino acids. CDR1 is SGHTS and CDR2 is YDEGEE in the germline V gene. Written as DNA, the CDR3 is TGTGCCAGCAGCTTGGTTGGGTTACAAGGAAACACCATATATTTT. It specifies CASSLVGLQGNTIYF.